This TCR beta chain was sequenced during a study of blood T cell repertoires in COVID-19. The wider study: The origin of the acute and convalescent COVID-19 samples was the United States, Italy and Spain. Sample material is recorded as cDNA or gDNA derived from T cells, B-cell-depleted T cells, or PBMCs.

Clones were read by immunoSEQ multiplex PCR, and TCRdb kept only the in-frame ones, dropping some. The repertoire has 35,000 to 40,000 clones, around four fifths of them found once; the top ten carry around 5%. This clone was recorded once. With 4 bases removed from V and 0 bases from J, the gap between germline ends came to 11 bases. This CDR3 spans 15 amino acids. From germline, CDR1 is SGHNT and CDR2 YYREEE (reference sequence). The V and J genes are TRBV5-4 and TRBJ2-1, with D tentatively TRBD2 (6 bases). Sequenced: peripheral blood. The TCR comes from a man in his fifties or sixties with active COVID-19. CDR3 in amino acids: CASSPGTLSYNEQFF. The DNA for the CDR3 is TGTGCCAGCAGCCCCGGGACTCTCTCCTACAATGAGCAGTTCTTC.